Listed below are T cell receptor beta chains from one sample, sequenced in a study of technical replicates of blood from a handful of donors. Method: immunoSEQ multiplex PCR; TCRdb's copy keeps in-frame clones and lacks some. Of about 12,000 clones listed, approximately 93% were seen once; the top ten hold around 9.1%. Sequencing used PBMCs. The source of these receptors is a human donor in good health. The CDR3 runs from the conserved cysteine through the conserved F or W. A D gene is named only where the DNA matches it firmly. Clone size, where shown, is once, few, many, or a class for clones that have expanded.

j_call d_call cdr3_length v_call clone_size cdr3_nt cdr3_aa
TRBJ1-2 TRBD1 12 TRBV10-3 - TGTGCCGCAGGACAGGGCCTTTCCGGCTACACCTTC CAAGQGLSGYTF
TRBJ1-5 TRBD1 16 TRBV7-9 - TGTGCCAGCAGTATAACCGGGACAGGTTACAATCAGCCCCAGCATTTT CASSITGTGYNQPQHF
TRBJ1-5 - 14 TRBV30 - TGTGCCTGGAGTACAGGCTCCATCAATCAGCCCCAGCATTTT CAWSTGSINQPQHF
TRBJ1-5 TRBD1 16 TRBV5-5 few TGTGCCAGCAGCTGGACAGGAGGTAATAGCAATCAGCCCCAGCATTTT CASSWTGGNSNQPQHF
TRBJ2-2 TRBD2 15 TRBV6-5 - TGTGCCAGCAGTATAGCGGGAGGTTCGACCGGGGAGCTGTTTTTT CASSIAGGSTGELFF
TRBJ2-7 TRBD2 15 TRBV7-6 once TGTGCCAGCAGCTTAGCTGGGGGGAGGGCTGGAGAGCAGTACTTC CASSLAGGRAGEQYF
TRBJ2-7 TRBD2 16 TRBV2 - TGTGCCAGCAGTGATCCTCGGGGGGGCTTTTCCTACGAGCAGTACTTC CASSDPRGGFSYEQYF
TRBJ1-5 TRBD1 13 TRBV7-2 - TGTGCCAGCAGCACCCAGGGGGATCAGCCCCAGCATTTT CASSTQGDQPQHF
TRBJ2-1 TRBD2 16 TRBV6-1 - TGTGCCAGCAGTGAAGCGCGGGGGAGGGCCTTCAATGAGCAGTTCTTC CASSEARGRAFNEQFF
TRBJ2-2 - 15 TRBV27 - TGTGCCAGCAGCCCTAGGACAGTAAACACCGGGGAGCTGTTTTTT CASSPRTVNTGELFF
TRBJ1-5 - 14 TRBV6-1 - TGTGCCAGCAGTGAAGAACAGGGTCTACGGCCCCAGCATTTT CASSEEQGLRPQHF
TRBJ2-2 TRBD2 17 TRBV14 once TGTGCCAGCAGCCAAGAAAAATCTAGCGGGAGAATCGGGGAGCTGTTTTTT CASSQEKSSGRIGELFF
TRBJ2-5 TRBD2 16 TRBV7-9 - TGTGCCAGCAGCCCTCGGACTAGCGGGAGTAGGGAGACCCAGTACTTC CASSPRTSGSRETQYF
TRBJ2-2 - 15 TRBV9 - TGTGCCAGCACCAGGGACTCCCAGGGCACCGGGGAGCTGTTTTTT CASTRDSQGTGELFF
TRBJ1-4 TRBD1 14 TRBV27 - TGTGCCAGCAGACCACAGGGGGGTAATGAAAAACTGTTTTTT CASRPQGGNEKLFF
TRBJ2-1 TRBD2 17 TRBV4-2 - TGTGCCAGCAGCCAAGAACCATCGGCTAGCGGTGTTTGGGAGCAGTTCTTC CASSQEPSASGVWEQFF
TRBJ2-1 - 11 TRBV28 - TGTGCCAGCAGCAGGGTGAGTGAGCAGTTCTTC CASSRVSEQFF
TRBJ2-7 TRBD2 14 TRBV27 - TGTGCCAGCAGTTTTAGCGGGACCGTTAGAAAGCAGTACTTC CASSFSGTVRKQYF
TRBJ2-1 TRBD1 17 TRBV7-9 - TGTGCCAGCAGCTTAGCGGTTGGGACAGGGGACTACAATGAGCAGTTCTTC CASSLAVGTGDYNEQFF
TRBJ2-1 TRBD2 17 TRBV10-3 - TGTGCCATCAGGCCGGGACTAGCGGGAGATTGGCCGAATGAGCAGTTCTTC CAIRPGLAGDWPNEQFF
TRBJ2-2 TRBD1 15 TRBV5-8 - TGTGCCAGCAGCTTCAGGGGGACAACCACCGGGGAGCTGTTTTTT CASSFRGTTTGELFF
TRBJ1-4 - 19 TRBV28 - TGTGCCAGCAGTTTAGAGGGAGTCCGGCATATTCTGGCTAATGAAAAACTGTTTTTT CASSLEGVRHILANEKLFF
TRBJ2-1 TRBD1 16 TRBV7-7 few TGTGCCAGCAGCTTAGCCTGGGGACAGGGCGCCAATGAGCAGTTCTTC CASSLAWGQGANEQFF
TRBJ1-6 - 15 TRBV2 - TGTGCCAGCACCCTATATGGGGAAACAGGCTCACCCCTCCACTTT CASTLYGETGSPLHF
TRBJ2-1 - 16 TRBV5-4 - TGTGCCAGCAGCTTTCAGGGGCTCGGGGCCCTTAATGAGCAGTTCTTC CASSFQGLGALNEQFF
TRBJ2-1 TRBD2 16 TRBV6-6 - TGTGCCAGCAGAGACTTTAGCGGGGACTCCTACAATGAGCAGTTCTTC CASRDFSGDSYNEQFF
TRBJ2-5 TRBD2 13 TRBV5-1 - TGCGCCAGCAGCTACGGGAGGGAAGAGACCCAGTACTTC CASSYGREETQYF
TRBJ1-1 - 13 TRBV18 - TGTGCCAGTATGGACAGCCTGAACACTGAAGCTTTCTTT CASMDSLNTEAFF
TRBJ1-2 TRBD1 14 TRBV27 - TGTGCCAGCAGTTGGGGACAGGGGGCAGCGGGCTACACCTTC CASSWGQGAAGYTF
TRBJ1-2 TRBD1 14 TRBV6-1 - TGTGCCAGCAGTGAAGGGCAGGGGGCGGGTGGCTACACCTTC CASSEGQGAGGYTF
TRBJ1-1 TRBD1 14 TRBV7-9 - TGTGCCAGCCTACTGGGACAGGGGAACACTGAAGCTTTCTTT CASLLGQGNTEAFF
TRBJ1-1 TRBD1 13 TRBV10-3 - TGTGCCATCTCGGACAGGGGAGAAACTGAAGCTTTCTTT CAISDRGETEAFF
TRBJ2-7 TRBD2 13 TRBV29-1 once TGCAGCGCCCGACTAGCGGGGAGCTACGAGCAGTACTTC CSARLAGSYEQYF
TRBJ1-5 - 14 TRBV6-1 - TGTGCCAGCAGTGGGAACAGGGCTAATCAGCCCCAGCATTTT CASSGNRANQPQHF
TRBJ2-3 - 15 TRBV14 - TGTGCCAGCAGCCGCTTAGCGTCGATCACAGATACGCAGTATTTT CASSRLASITDTQYF
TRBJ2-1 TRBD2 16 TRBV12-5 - TGTGCTAGTGGTTTGGTAAAAGGACTAGCGGACAATGAGCAGTTCTTC CASGLVKGLADNEQFF
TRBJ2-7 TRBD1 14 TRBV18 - TGTGCCAGCTCGCCGGGACAGAAAGTCTACGAGCAGTACTTC CASSPGQKVYEQYF
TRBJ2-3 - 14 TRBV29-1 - TGCAGCGTTGCCCGCGGAGAGGTTATAGATACGCAGTATTTT CSVARGEVIDTQYF
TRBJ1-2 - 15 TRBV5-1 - TGCGCCAGCAGCTTGTATGCCAGTAAGGCGGATGGCTACACCTTC CASSLYASKADGYTF
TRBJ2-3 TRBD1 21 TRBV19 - TGTGCCAGTAGTATGCCCCCCGGACAGGGGGCACTTCGTCCCCCCACAGATACGCAGTATTTT CASSMPPGQGALRPPTDTQYF
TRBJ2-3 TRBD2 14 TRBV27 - TGTGCCAGCAGTTTAGCGGGAGCTACAGATACGCAGTATTTT CASSLAGATDTQYF
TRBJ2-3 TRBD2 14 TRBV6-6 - TGTGCCAGCAGTTATAGCGGGCCCACAGATACGCAGTATTTT CASSYSGPTDTQYF
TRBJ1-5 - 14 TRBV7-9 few TGTGCCAGCAGCCTAGGGCAGGGTGGCCAGCCCCAGCATTTT CASSLGQGGQPQHF
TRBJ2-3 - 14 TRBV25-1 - TGTGCCAGCAGTGAATTTTCCGGAGGGGATACGCAGTATTTT CASSEFSGGDTQYF
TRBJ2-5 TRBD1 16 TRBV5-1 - TGCGCCAGCAGCTTGGCCGGGACAGGGGACCAAGAGACCCAGTACTTC CASSLAGTGDQETQYF
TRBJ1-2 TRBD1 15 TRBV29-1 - TGCAGCGTTGATCCCCCACGGGACAGAAACTATGGCTACACCTTC CSVDPPRDRNYGYTF
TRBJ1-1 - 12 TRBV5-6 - TGTGCCAGCAGCTTGCAGGGTTCCGAAGCTTTCTTT CASSLQGSEAFF
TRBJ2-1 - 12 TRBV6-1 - TGTGCCAGTAGGGGATTTCACAATGAGCAGTTCTTC CASRGFHNEQFF
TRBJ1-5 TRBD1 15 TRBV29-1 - TGCAGCGTCGGCAACCCGGGACAGGACAACCAGCCCCAGCATTTT CSVGNPGQDNQPQHF
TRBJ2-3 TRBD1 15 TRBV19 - TGTGCCAGTAGTATTGGGACAGGGTACGCAGATACGCAGTATTTT CASSIGTGYADTQYF
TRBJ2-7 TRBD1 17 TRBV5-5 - TGTGCCAGCAGCAATCCTGAGGACCCGGACAGGGGCTTTAGGCAGTACTTC CASSNPEDPDRGFRQYF
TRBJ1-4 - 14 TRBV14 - TGTGCCAGCAGCCGAACACAGGGTATCGAAAAACTGTTTTTT CASSRTQGIEKLFF
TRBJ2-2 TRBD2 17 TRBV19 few TGTGCCAGTAGCCGGGGACTAGCGCCGACAGACACCGGGGAGCTGTTTTTT CASSRGLAPTDTGELFF